A single sample is the source of the 23 T cell receptor beta chains below, sequenced in a study of T cell repertoires in cytomegalovirus infection. TCRdb reprocessed the reads via MiXCR and lists one record per CDR3 protein. The sample includes roughly 800,000 distinct CDR3 sequences, roughly 29% seen only once; the top ten take about an eighth. The antigens of these receptors remain unknown. The specimen was cultured CD8+ T cells from PBMCs, collected from culture after CMV antigen stimulation. The receptors shown here come from a human donor in good health (CMV status not recorded). Some clones in this sample may be carry-over from other donors' samples.

This chain connects TRBV27 to TRBJ1-2; weak D call: TRBD1 (6 bases). Trimming took 3 bases from V and 3 from J, leaving 8 bases between them. The V gene's germline CDR1 is MNHEY and CDR2 SMNVEV (reference sequence). CDR3 length: 13 residues. CDR3 in DNA: TGTGCCAGCAGTTTCACAGGGTACTATGGCTACACCTTC. Encoded protein: CASSFTGYYGYTF.

V usage is TRBV7-2 and J usage is TRBJ2-1; TRBD2 aligns across 9 bases. This CDR3 is 15 amino acids long. V was pared by 2 bases and J by 7 bases, with 6 bases of the junction left unmatched. Looked up from germline, CDR1 is SGHTA and CDR2 is FQGNSA. CDR3 DNA: TGTGCCAGCAGCTTAACTTGCGGGGGGGCAAATGAGCAGTTCTTC. As protein: CASSLTCGGANEQFF.

The chain couples TRBV12-3 or TRBV12-4 to TRBJ2-2, with 9 positions matching TRBD1. V trimming: 5 bases; J trimming: 6 bases; junction bases outside the gene matches: 7. CDR3 length: 15 amino acids. The CDR3 DNA reads as TGTGCCAGCAGTCGCCGGGACAGGGTCGCCGGGGAGCTGTTTTTT. This translates into CASSRRDRVAGELFF.

In this sample, this clonotype turned up many times. The J gene is TRBJ2-3, the V gene TRBV7-6; 10 nucleotides match TRBD2. CDR3 length equals 16 residues. Germline CDR1 SGHVS, CDR2 FNYEAQ. The trim removed 7 bases at V and 2 bases at J, leaving 9 bases unmatched. DNA for the CDR3: TGTGCCAGCACCTCTTGGCTAGCGGGGGACACAGATACGCAGTATTTT. Residues: CASTSWLAGDTDTQYF.

The rearrangement uses TRBV12-3 or TRBV12-4 and TRBJ2-7, with 10 bases that match TRBD2. The CDR3 consists of 17 residues. Unmatched junction bases numbered 14, after V lost 2 bases and J lost 7 bases. In nucleotides, the CDR3 is TGTGCCAGCAGTTTACCGGGTCTAGCGGGGGCCAGCAGGGAGCAGTACTTC. This gives the protein CASSLPGLAGASREQYF.

In this sample, this clonotype turned up a few times. CDR3 bases: TGTGCCAGCAGCGCCAGGGAAGAGTACGAGCAGTACGTC. It codes for CASSAREEYEQYV. The gene calls are TRBV7-6 and TRBJ2-7, with TRBD1 as a possible D gene (5 bases). The germline V gene has CDR1 SGHVS and CDR2 FNYEAQ. The V end was cut by 5 bases, the J end by 4 bases, with 12 bases between. This CDR3 comprises 13 residues.

This clonotype showed up many times. J is TRBJ1-2 and V is TRBV7-2; 10 positions agree with TRBD1. The CDR3 consists of 16 residues. The trim removed 1 base at V and 5 bases at J, leaving 7 bases unmatched. Germline V gene lookup returns CDR1 SGHTA and CDR2 FQGNSA. CDR3 in DNA: TGTGCCAGCAGCTTAGACGAGGACAGGGGGTTTTATGGCTACACCTTC. It translates to CASSLDEDRGFYGYTF.

In its sample, this clonotype was seen many times. The chain joins TRBV6-1 to TRBJ1-2, with D uncertain. V was pared by 6 bases and J by 2 bases, with 10 bases between. CDR3 size: 13 residues. CDR1 MNHNS and CDR2 SASEGT come from the germline V gene. The CDR3: CASSGSANYGYTF. The CDR3 DNA is TGTGCCAGCAGCGGCAGCGCAAACTATGGCTACACCTTC.

V and J are TRBV7-9 and TRBJ1-2, with 8 bases identical to TRBD1. Germline CDR1 is SEHNR and CDR2 is FQNEAQ (reference sequence). Trimming removed 4 bases from V and 7 bases from J; junction bases left unmatched: 5. This CDR3 spans 13 amino acids. The CDR3 nucleotides are TGTGCCAGCAGCTCCGGGACAGGCCGTGGCTACACCTTC. It encodes CASSSGTGRGYTF.

The gene calls are TRBV5-1 and TRBJ2-2; D is possibly TRBD1 or TRBD2 (5 bases each). With 4 bases removed from V and 0 bases from J, the gap between germline ends came to 13 bases. The germline gives CDR1 SGHRS, CDR2 YFSETQ. This CDR3 comprises 16 residues. The DNA for the CDR3 is TGCGCCAGCAGCGGAACCGGGACGACGAACACCGGGGAGCTGTTTTTT. It is translated as CASSGTGTTNTGELFF. Variable domain in full (rest from reference TRBV5-1 and TRBJ2-2): KAGVTQTPRYLIKTRGQQVTLSCSPISGHRSVSWYQQTPGQGLQFLFEYFSETQRNKGNFPGRFSGRQFSNSRSEMNVSTLELGDSALYLCASSGTGTTNTGELFFGEGSRLTVL.

The chain employs TRBV29-1 and TRBJ2-1; D gene ambiguous. V shed 6 bases and J shed 0 bases, with 12 bases lying between them. Germline V lookup: CDR1 SQVTM, CDR2 ANQGSEA. The CDR3 is 14 residues long. CDR3 sequence reads: CSVLETYSYNEQFF. CDR3 in DNA: TGCAGCGTCCTTGAGACATACTCCTACAATGAGCAGTTCTTC.

CDR3 bases: TGTGCCAGCGGATCCGGGACAGGGGGCAGCGAGCAGTACGTC. Its translation is CASGSGTGGSEQYV. The chain is built from TRBV12-3 or TRBV12-4 and TRBJ2-7, with 12 bases matching TRBD1. V was clipped by 8 bases and J by 6 bases; unmatched bases: 8. The CDR3 length is 14 residues.

This sequence joins TRBV3-1 and TRBJ2-2, with D possibly matching TRBD2 (5 bases). The germline V gene encodes CDR1 LGHDT and CDR2 YNNKEL (reference sequence). The CDR3 contains 15 residues. The V end lost 6 bases, the J end lost 3 bases, and 14 bases lay between the germline ends. The CDR3 spells CASRTTASYTGELFF. CDR3 nucleotides: TGTGCCAGCAGGACTACGGCTAGTTACACCGGGGAGCTGTTTTTT.

The chain carries TRBV2 and TRBJ2-3, with D perhaps TRBD1 or TRBD2 (5 bases each). The CDR3 runs 17 residues. Deletions cut 10 bases from V and 2 bases from J, with 25 bases between. Germline V gives CDR1 SNHLY, CDR2 FYNNEI. The CDR3, as DNA: TGTGCCACCAAGGGGCGGACGAGCAGGGACCTCACAGATACGCAGTATTTT. This gives the protein CATKGRTSRDLTDTQYF.

The chain recombines TRBV11-3 with TRBJ2-3; D uncertain. Germline assignment: CDR1 SGHNT and CDR2 YENEEA. Trimming cost V 4 bases and J 0 bases, with 8 bases left between them. CDR3 length equals 14 residues. The CDR3, as DNA: TGTGCCAGCAGCTACGAGGCTAGCACAGATACGCAGTATTTT. This gives the protein CASSYEASTDTQYF.

The chain recombines TRBV7-9 with TRBJ1-1; D remains ambiguous. This CDR3 region has 15 residues. V was trimmed by 1 base and J by 1 base, leaving 10 bases between them. Germline CDR1 SEHNR, CDR2 FQNEAQ (reference sequence). This CDR3 reads CASSLVSSGNTEAFF. In nucleotides, the CDR3 is TGTGCCAGCAGCTTAGTCTCTTCGGGGAACACTGAAGCTTTCTTT.

This chain connects TRBV7-9 to TRBJ1-1; D is ambiguous. V lost 4 bases to trimming and J lost 0 bases, with 12 bases between them. The CDR3 sequence is 15 residues long. Per the germline V gene, CDR1 is SEHNR and CDR2 is FQNEAQ (reference sequence). The CDR3 region has the DNA TGTGCCAGCAGCTCCTTGGACGGGATGAACACTGAAGCTTTCTTT. Its translation: CASSSLDGMNTEAFF.

V usage is TRBV12-3 or TRBV12-4 and J usage is TRBJ1-4; TRBD1 is a possible D gene (6 bases). This CDR3 is 12 amino acids long. V was clipped by 3 bases and J by 8 bases, with 7 bases between them. The CDR3 DNA reads as TGTGCCAGCAGTTTTACAGGGGAAAAACTGTTTTTT. This encodes CASSFTGEKLFF.

V is TRBV24-1 and J is TRBJ2-1; the D gene is possibly TRBD2 (5 bases). The ends were cut back, 1 base at V and 4 bases at J, with 13 bases in the middle. CDR3 length: 16 amino acids. CDR1 KGHDR and CDR2 SFDVKD come from the germline V gene. CDR3 nucleotide sequence: TGTGCCACCAGTGATTTCCGCGGAGGCGAGTACAATGAGCAGTTCTTC. The encoded protein is CATSDFRGGEYNEQFF.

The chain uses TRBV4-1 and TRBJ2-5; 13 nucleotides line up with TRBD2. The junction had 12 bases not matched to a gene; V was cut back by 5 bases and J by 3 bases. This CDR3 is 18 amino acids long. Germline-derived CDR1 and CDR2 are MGHRA and YSYEKL. The CDR3 DNA reads as TGCGCCAGCAGCACGCCCCCGACCGGGACTAGCGGGGAAGAGACCCAGTACTTC. It codes for CASSTPPTGTSGEETQYF.

The J gene is TRBJ1-4, the V gene TRBV12-3 or TRBV12-4, with 8 positions matching TRBD1. CDR3 size: 12 residues. V was clipped by 3 bases and J by 13 bases; unmatched bases: 4. CDR3 loop: CASSFEGTGLFF. The CDR3 nucleotides are TGTGCCAGCAGTTTTGAGGGGACAGGACTGTTTTTT.

This clonotype was detected only once. This rearrangement joins TRBV6-6 to TRBJ1-2; the D is unclear. V lost 7 bases and J 8 bases, leaving 20 bases between the germline ends. CDR3 length equals 14 residues. Germline CDR1 MNHNY, CDR2 SVGAGI (reference sequence). The CDR3 here is CASIQSRKNRGYTF. As DNA, the CDR3 is TGTGCCAGCATCCAGTCCAGGAAGAATCGGGGCTACACCTTC.

This clonotype was counted only a few times. CDR3 sequence: CAISEVRAYSSYEQYV. In nucleotides, the CDR3 is TGTGCCATCAGTGAGGTCAGGGCGTATAGCTCCTACGAGCAGTACGTC. V and J are TRBV10-3 and TRBJ2-7, with a weak D call TRBD1 (5 bases). The germline CDR1 and CDR2 sequences are ENHRY and SYGVKD. The CDR3 length is 16 residues. V shed 2 bases and J shed 0 bases, with 14 bases lying between them.